One and the same sample provided the 13 T cell receptor beta chains below, sequenced in a study of T cells in women clearing cervical HPV infection. Sequencing was performed with immunoSEQ multiplex PCR; in TCRdb, only in-frame clones are kept and a portion is missing. The sample holds approximately 24,000 clones. Sequencing was performed on blood buffy coat. All receptors come from a woman between 18 and 69 years old with a cervical HPV16 infection that either progressed to CIN3+ or cleared (not recorded which).

Details on this clone: The DNA ends 3 residues before the CDR3 does, and the rest of the CDR3 is filled in from the germline J gene. The chain links TRBV19 to TRBJ1-1; possible D gene TRBD1, 5 bases. The V gene's germline CDR1 is LNHDA and CDR2 SQIVND (reference sequence). V lost 3 bases to trimming and J lost 0 bases, with 11 bases between them. This CDR3 is 15 amino acids long. The CDR3 reads CASSIPQGVNTEAFF. The CDR3 bases that were read are TGTGCCAGTAGTATTCCCCAGGGCGTGAACACTGAA.

With respect to this clone: The observed sequence ends 3 residues before the CDR3 terminus, with the missing tail filled in from the germline J gene. The J gene is TRBJ1-5, the V gene TRBV20-1; TRBD1 matches 8 bases. V shed 5 bases, J shed 6 bases, and the junction held 6 bases outside the gene matches. The length of the CDR3 is 13 residues. Germline V CDR1 and CDR2: DFQATT, SNEGSKA (reference sequence). CDR3 DNA, as far as it was read: TGCAGTGCTGGGCCAGGGGGCGGTCAGCCC. Translating gives CSAGPGGGQP. The full CDR3 is CSAGPGGGQPQHF.

The CDR3 loop reads CASSIRDKDQPQYF. CDR3 bases read: TGTGCCAGTAGTATCCGGGACAAAGATCAGCCG. The chain combines TRBV19 with TRBJ2-3, with D perhaps matching TRBD1 (6 bases). The sequenced fragment ends 3 residues before the CDR3 boundary, so the rest is inferred from the germline J gene. The CDR3 is 14 residues long. The germline CDR1 and CDR2 sequences are LNHDA and SQIVND (reference sequence).

Comment on this clone: The sequenced fragment ends 3 residues before the CDR3 boundary, so the rest is inferred from the germline J gene. J is TRBJ1-2 and V is TRBV6-1; D possibly corresponds to TRBD1 (6 bases). The V gene lost 4 bases and the J gene lost 4 bases, with 13 bases spanning the gap. The CDR3 runs 14 residues. Germline CDR1 and CDR2: MNHNS and SASEGT. The CDR3 bases that were read are TGTGCCAGCAGTGCAGCCCGGACAGTCTATGGC. It specifies CASSAARTVYG. The entire CDR3 sequence reads CASSAARTVYGYTF.

CDR3 amino acids: CAWSVSFRGGVGYTF. The sequenced part of the CDR3 DNA is TGTGCCTGGAGTGTATCTTTCAGAGGGGGCGTTGGC. This rearrangement joins TRBV30 to TRBJ1-2; TRBD1 aligns across 7 bases. The read stops 3 residues short of the end of the CDR3; the missing end is completed from the germline J gene. The CDR3 covers 15 residues. Germline V lookup: CDR1 GTSNPN, CDR2 SVGIG (reference sequence). V lost 0 bases and J lost 7; bases outside the gene matches: 11.

Turning to this clone: The junction shows a germline mismatch at one end, possibly a read error. The CDR3 extends 3 residues past the end of the read, so its final part is completed from the germline J gene. V and J are TRBV6-1 and TRBJ1-2; D possibly corresponds to TRBD1 (6 bases). Germline V gene sequence: CDR1 MNHNS, CDR2 SASEGT. This CDR3 is 15 amino acids long. CDR3 protein: CASREEGQRPYGYTF. The covered CDR3 bases are TGTGCCAGCAGGGAAGAGGGACAAAGGCCGTATGGC.

Regarding this clone: The read is 3 residues too short to cover the CDR3 end, so that end is filled in from the germline J gene. The chain combines TRBV4-2 with TRBJ1-6, with a possible D match to TRBD1 (6 bases). Germline V CDR1 and CDR2: LGHNA, YNFKEQ. V was cut by 2 bases and J by 8 bases, with 7 bases left in between. This CDR3 spans 13 amino acids. CDR3 bases read: TGTGCCAGCAGCCAATACAGGGATTCACCC. This gives the protein CASSQYRDSP. The CDR3 in its entirety is CASSQYRDSPLHF.

Remarks on this clone: The read ends 3 residues before the CDR3 terminus; that terminus is restored from the germline J gene. The genes are TRBV12-3 or TRBV12-4 and TRBJ2-1; 7 bases match TRBD2. V gave up 3 bases and J gave up 6 bases; unmatched junction bases: 8. The CDR3 runs 15 residues. CDR3 DNA (partial): TGTGCCAGCAGTTTGTGGAGCGGGATCGCCAATGAG. This encodes CASSLWSGIANE. The CDR3 in full is CASSLWSGIANEQFF.

Remarks on this clone: The read halts 3 residues ahead of the CDR3 end, with the missing end drawn from the germline J gene. The sample has other DNA sequences that encode this CDR3 too. The chain carries TRBV6-2 or TRBV6-3 and TRBJ1-2; no firm D call. This CDR3 contains 14 residues. V lost 2 bases and J 6 bases, leaving 13 bases between the germline ends. CDR1 MNHEY and CDR2 SVGEGT come from the germline V gene. The CDR3 DNA, read in part, is TGTGCCAGCAGTTACACAAGGCGGGGAGATGGC. It specifies CASSYTRRGDG. Given in full, the CDR3 is CASSYTRRGDGYTF.

Turning to this clone: The CDR3 goes on 3 residues after the read ends, and that part is filled in from the germline J gene. The gene calls are TRBV2 and TRBJ1-1, with D perhaps TRBD1 (6 bases). The CDR3 is 13 residues long. The germline V and J ends were trimmed by 5 bases and 2 bases, with 9 bases remaining between them. CDR1 is SNHLY and CDR2 is FYNNEI in the germline V gene. The CDR3 sequence: CASSLDRNTEAFF. The sequenced part of the CDR3 DNA is TGTGCCAGCAGTTTGGACAGAAACACTGAA. The full variable domain, in which reference TRBV2 and TRBJ1-1 provide the parts outside the CDR3, is EPEVTQTPSHQVTQMGQEVILRCVPISNHLYFYWYRQILGQKVEFLVSFYNNEISEKSEIFDDQFSVERPDGSNFTLKIRSTKLEDSAMYFCASSLDRNTEAFFGQGTRLTVV.

Concerning this clone: The read falls 3 residues short of the CDR3 end, and the missing part is taken from the germline J gene. The rearrangement links TRBV7-7 to TRBJ2-2; 8 bases match TRBD2. The germline gives CDR1 SSHAT, CDR2 FNYEAQ (reference sequence). The CDR3 spans 16 residues. Losses at the gene ends were 5 bases for V and 6 bases for J; bases not matched to a gene: 11. CDR3 residues: CASSPSAGGLAGELFF. CDR3 bases read: TGTGCCAGCAGCCCCTCGGCGGGAGGTCTCGCCGGGGAG.

Note on this clone: Sequencing ends 3 residues short of the CDR3 end; the germline J gene provides the rest. The genes are TRBV18 and TRBJ1-5, with D unresolved. Trimming shortened V by 3 bases and J by 4 bases, and 7 bases separated the two germline ends. This CDR3 is 13 amino acids long. Germline values: CDR1 KGHSH, CDR2 LQKENI. The CDR3 reads CASSPSGNQPQHF. The sequenced CDR3 bases are TGTGCCAGCTCACCGTCGGGGAATCAGCCC.

Comment on this clone: From the germline J gene comes the end of the CDR3, since the read stops 3 residues before it. The chain joins TRBV5-8 to TRBJ1-4; tentatively, D is TRBD1 (5 bases). CDR1 and CDR2 (germline): SGHTS, YDEGEE. CDR3 length equals 15 residues. Trimming cost V 1 base and J 2 bases, with 9 bases left between them. The sequenced CDR3 bases are TGTGCCAGCAGCTTGCATGGGGGGACTAATGAAAAA. Its protein is CASSLHGGTNEK. The entire CDR3 protein is CASSLHGGTNEKLFF.